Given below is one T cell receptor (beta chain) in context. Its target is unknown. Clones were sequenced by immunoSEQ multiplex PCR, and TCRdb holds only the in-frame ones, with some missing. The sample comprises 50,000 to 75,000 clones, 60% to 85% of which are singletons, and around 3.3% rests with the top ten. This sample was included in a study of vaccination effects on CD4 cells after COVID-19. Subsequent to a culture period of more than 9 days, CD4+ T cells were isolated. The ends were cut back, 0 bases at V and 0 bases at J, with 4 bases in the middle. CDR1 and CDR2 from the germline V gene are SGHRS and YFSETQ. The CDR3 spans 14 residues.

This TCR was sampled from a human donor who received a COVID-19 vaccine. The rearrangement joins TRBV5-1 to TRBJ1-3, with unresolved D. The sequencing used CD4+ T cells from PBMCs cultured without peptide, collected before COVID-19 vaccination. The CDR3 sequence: CASSLAGSGNTIYF. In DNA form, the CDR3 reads TGCGCCAGCAGCTTGGCCGGCTCTGGAAACACCATATATTTT.